A selection of T cell receptor beta chains follows, all from one sample in a study of blood T cell repertoires in COVID-19. Repertoires were generated with immunoSEQ multiplex PCR, while TCRdb's copy carries only in-frame clones and drops some. Here the sample spans 150,000 or so clones, 84% being singletons. Sequencing was carried out using peripheral blood. These receptors were obtained from a woman aged 50 to 65 with acute or convalescent COVID-19. Each CDR3 is given with its conserved first and last residue. Each record gives: clone size, D gene, V gene, J gene, CDR3 DNA, CDR3 protein. A D gene is named only where the DNA matches it firmly. The listing skips clone size in some rows; elsewhere it reads once, few, many or a size class.

>NA|NA|TRBV9|TRBJ2-2
TGTGCCAGCCGAAAGACAGGATTAAACACCGGGGAGCTGTTTTTT
CASRKTGLNTGELFF
>NA|NA|TRBV4-3|TRBJ2-6
TGCGCCAGCAGCCAAGATGCGGGGTATGGGGCCAACGTCCTGACTTTC
CASSQDAGYGANVLTF
>NA|TRBD1|TRBV11-3|TRBJ2-7
TGTGCCAGCAGCTCAGGACAGGGACGGGCCTACGAGCAGTACTTC
CASSSGQGRAYEQYF
>NA|TRBD1|TRBV3-1/TRBV3-2|TRBJ2-7
TGTGCCAGCAGCCAAGAAGCCGGACAGGGGGCTTACGAGCAGTACTTC
CASSQEAGQGAYEQYF
>NA|NA|TRBV6-5|TRBJ1-2
TGTGCCAGCACTTACCGGGATGGCTACACCTTC
CASTYRDGYTF
>NA|NA|TRBV9|TRBJ2-5
TGTGCCAGCAGCCCCGGGGTCCACCAAGAGACCCAGTACTTC
CASSPGVHQETQYF
>once|NA|TRBV9|TRBJ2-5
TGTGCCAGCAGCGGAGGAGTTTCGGAGACCCAGTACTTC
CASSGGVSETQYF
>NA|NA|TRBV6-5|TRBJ1-2
TGTGCCAGCAGTTCCGGACAGTATGGCTACACCTTC
CASSSGQYGYTF
>few|TRBD1|TRBV7-2|TRBJ1-2
TGTGCCAGCAGCAGACCGGGACAGGGCGGTGGCTACACCTTC
CASSRPGQGGGYTF
>NA|NA|TRBV9|TRBJ1-3
TGTGCCAGCAGCGGGACAGCTACTCTCTCTGGAAACACCATATATTTT
CASSGTATLSGNTIYF
>few|NA|TRBV27|TRBJ2-7
TGTGCCAGCAGTACCCTACGAGTCGTGTACTTC
CASSTLRVVYF
>NA|NA|TRBV19|TRBJ2-5
TGTGCCAGTAGCAAGCTAGACAGTCAGGGATCCGAGACCCAGTACTTC
CASSKLDSQGSETQYF
>NA|NA|TRBV5-4|TRBJ1-1
TGTGCCAGCAGCCCTTCCTGGACAATGAACACTGAAGCTTTCTTT
CASSPSWTMNTEAFF
>NA|NA|TRBV10-3|TRBJ2-3
TGTGCCACCAACGGGGAACCTACTTCGACAGATACGCAGTATTTT
CATNGEPTSTDTQYF
>NA|NA|TRBV27|TRBJ1-5
TGTGCCAGCAGTTCGGAGGGTATCTCTCAGCCCCAGCATTTT
CASSSEGISQPQHF
>NA|TRBD2|TRBV11-2|TRBJ2-7
TGTGCCAGCAGCCCGTGGGGGGGTAGGTCCTACGAGCAGTACTTC
CASSPWGGRSYEQYF
>NA|NA|TRBV28|TRBJ1-2
TGTGCCAGCAGTTTTGTTGAGATAGGCTACACCTTC
CASSFVEIGYTF
>once|TRBD2|TRBV6-2/TRBV6-3|TRBJ2-7
TGTGCCAGCAGCAAAGGGACTAGCGGGCATTACGAGCAGTACTTC
CASSKGTSGHYEQYF
>NA|NA|TRBV2|TRBJ1-1
TGTGCCAGCACGGTCGAAGGGGGGGACACTGAAGCTTTCTTT
CASTVEGGDTEAFF
>few|NA|TRBV12-3/TRBV12-4|TRBJ2-5
TGTGCCAGCAGTTTAGCGTCCTTCCAGACCCAGTACTTC
CASSLASFQTQYF
>NA|NA|TRBV6-5|TRBJ1-1
TGTGCCAGCAGTTACACCAGGGTGAACACTGAAGCTTTCTTT
CASSYTRVNTEAFF
>NA|TRBD1|TRBV5-6|TRBJ1-2
TGTGCCAGCAGCTTGGGTCAGGGGGAACGAGGCTACACCTTC
CASSLGQGERGYTF
>once|TRBD2|TRBV4-2|TRBJ2-3
TGTGCCAGCAGCCATGATACTAGCGGGGGGGCGGCCCTCCGCCTAGATACGCAGTATTTT
CASSHDTSGGAALRLDTQYF
>NA|TRBD1|TRBV5-1|TRBJ1-6
TGCGCCAGCAGCACGACCGGGACAGGGAATTCACCCCTCCACTTT
CASSTTGTGNSPLHF
>NA|TRBD2|TRBV5-1|TRBJ2-3
TGCGCCAGCAGCTTGTCGAGCGGGGGGGCGGATACAGATACGCAGTATTTT
CASSLSSGGADTDTQYF
>NA|TRBD2|TRBV23-1|TRBJ2-1
TGCGCCAGCAGTCCTAGCCCTACTAGCGGGGCCAGCAATGAGCAGTTCTTC
CASSPSPTSGASNEQFF